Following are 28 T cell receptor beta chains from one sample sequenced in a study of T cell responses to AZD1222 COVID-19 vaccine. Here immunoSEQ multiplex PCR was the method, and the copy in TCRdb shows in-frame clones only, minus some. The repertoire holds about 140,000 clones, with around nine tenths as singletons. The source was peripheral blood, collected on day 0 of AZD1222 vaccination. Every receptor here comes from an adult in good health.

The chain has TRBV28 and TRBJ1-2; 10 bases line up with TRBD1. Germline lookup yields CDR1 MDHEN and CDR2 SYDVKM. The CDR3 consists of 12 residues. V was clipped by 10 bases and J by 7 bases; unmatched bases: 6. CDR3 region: CATRGTGVGYTF. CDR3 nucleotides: TGTGCCACACGCGGGACAGGGGTTGGCTACACCTTC.

The CDR3 here is CASSFTGNTGELFF. CDR3 sequence (DNA): TGCGCCAGCAGCTTCACAGGGAACACCGGGGAGCTGTTTTTT. V and J are TRBV5-1 and TRBJ2-2; weak D call: TRBD1 (5 bases). V was cut by 2 bases and J by 1 base, with 6 bases left in between. There are 14 residues in the CDR3. Germline CDR1 SGHRS, CDR2 YFSETQ.

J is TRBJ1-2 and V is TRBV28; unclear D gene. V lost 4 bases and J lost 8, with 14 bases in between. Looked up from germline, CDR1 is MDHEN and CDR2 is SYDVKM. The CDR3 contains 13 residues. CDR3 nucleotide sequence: TGTGCCAGCAGTTCGTCCCTCCCATACGGCTACACCTTC. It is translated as CASSSSLPYGYTF.

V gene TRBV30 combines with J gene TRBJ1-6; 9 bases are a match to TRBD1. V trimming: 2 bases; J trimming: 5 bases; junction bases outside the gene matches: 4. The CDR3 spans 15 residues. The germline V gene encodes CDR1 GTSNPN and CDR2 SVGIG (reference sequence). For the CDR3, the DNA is TGTGCCTGGAGTCGGGACAGGGCTAATAATTCACCCCTCCACTTT. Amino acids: CAWSRDRANNSPLHF.

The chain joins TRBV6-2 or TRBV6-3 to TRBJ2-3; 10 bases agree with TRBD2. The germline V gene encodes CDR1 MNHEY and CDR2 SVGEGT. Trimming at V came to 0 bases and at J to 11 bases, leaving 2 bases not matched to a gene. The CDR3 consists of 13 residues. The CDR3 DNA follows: TGTGCCAGCAGTTACTCGGGACTAGCGTGGCAGTATTTT. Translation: CASSYSGLAWQYF.

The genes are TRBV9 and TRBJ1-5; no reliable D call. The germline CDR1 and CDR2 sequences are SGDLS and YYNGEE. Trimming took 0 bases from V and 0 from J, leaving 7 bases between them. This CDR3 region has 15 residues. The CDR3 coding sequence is TGTGCCAGCAGCGTAGACGGGCATAGCAATCAGCCCCAGCATTTT. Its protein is CASSVDGHSNQPQHF.

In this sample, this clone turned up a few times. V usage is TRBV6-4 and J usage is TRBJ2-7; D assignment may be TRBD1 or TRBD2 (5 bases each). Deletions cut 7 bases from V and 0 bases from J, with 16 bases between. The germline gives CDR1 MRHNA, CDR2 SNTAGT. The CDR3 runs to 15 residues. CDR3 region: CASTRGIHSSYEQYF. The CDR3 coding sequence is TGTGCCAGCACGAGGGGTATCCACTCCTCCTACGAGCAGTACTTC.

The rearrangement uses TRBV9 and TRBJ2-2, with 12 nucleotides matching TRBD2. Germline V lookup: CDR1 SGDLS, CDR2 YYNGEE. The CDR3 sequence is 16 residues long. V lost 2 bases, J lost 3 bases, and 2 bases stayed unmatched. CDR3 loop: CASSVTSGSYTGELFF. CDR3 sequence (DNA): TGTGCCAGCAGCGTGACTAGCGGGAGTTACACCGGGGAGCTGTTTTTT.

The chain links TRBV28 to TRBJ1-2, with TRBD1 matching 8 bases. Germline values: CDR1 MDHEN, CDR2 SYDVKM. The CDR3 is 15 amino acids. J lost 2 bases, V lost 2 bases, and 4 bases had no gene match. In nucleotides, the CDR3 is TGTGCCAGCAGTTTAAACGGACAGGGCAACTATGGCTACACCTTC. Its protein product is CASSLNGQGNYGYTF.

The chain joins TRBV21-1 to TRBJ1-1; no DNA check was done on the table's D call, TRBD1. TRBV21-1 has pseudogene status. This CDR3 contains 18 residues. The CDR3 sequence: CASSKGGTGGGLDTEAFF. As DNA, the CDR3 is TGTGCCAGCAGCAAAGGCGGGACAGGGGGCGGTTTGGACACTGAAGCTTTCTTT.

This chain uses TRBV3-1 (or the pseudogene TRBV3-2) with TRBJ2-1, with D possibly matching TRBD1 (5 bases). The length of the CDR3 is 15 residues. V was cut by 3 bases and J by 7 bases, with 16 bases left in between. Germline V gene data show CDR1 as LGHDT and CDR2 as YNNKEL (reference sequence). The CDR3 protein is CASSQFRLSGNEQFF. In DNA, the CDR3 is TGTGCCAGCAGCCAGTTTCGATTGTCAGGGAATGAGCAGTTCTTC.

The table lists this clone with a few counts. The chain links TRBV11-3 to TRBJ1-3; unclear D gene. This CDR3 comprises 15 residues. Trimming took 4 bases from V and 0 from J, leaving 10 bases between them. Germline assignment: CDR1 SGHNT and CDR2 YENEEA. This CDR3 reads CASSSDGPSGNTIYF. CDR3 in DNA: TGTGCCAGCAGCTCGGACGGACCCTCTGGAAACACCATATATTTT.

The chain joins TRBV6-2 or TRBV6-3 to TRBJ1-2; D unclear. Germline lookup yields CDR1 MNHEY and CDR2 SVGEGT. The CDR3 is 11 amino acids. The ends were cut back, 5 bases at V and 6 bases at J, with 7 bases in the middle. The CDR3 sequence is CASSRLNGYTF. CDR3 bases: TGTGCCAGCAGTCGACTCAATGGCTACACCTTC.

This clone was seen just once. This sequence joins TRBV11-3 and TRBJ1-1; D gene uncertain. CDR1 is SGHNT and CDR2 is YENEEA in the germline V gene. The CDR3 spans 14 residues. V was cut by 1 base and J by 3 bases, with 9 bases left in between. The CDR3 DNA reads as TGTGCCAGCAGCTTAGGGCCGCGGGACACTGAAGCTTTCTTT. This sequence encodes CASSLGPRDTEAFF.

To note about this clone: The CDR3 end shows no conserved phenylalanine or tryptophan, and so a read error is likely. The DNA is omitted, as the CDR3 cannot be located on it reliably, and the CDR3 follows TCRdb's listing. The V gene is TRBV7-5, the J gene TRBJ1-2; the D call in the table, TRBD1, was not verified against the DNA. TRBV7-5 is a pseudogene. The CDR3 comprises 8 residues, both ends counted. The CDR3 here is CAPSRGHV.

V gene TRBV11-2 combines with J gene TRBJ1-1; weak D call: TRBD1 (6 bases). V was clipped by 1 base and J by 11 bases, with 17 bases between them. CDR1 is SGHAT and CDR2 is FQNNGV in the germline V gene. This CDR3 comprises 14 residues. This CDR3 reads CASSLGPGGRGAFF. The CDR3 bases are TGTGCCAGCAGCTTAGGTCCCGGGGGGCGAGGGGCTTTCTTT.

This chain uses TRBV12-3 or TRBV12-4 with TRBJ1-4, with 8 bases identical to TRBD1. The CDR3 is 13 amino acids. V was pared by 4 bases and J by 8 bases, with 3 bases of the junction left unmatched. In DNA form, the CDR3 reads TGTGCCAGCAGTTCCAGGGGGCGCGAAAAACTGTTTTTT. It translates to CASSSRGREKLFF.

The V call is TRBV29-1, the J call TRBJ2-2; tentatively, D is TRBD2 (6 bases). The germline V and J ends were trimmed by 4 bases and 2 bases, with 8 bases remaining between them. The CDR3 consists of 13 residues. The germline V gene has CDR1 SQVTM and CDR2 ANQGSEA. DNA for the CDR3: TGCAGCGTTGGGGGACTCAACACCGGGGAGCTGTTTTTT. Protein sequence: CSVGGLNTGELFF.

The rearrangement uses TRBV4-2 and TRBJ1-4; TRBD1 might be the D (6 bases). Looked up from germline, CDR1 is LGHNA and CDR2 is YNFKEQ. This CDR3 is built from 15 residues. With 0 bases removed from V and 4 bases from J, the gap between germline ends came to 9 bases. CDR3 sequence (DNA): TGTGCCAGCAGCCAAGAAGGACAGATTAATGAAAAACTGTTTTTT. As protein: CASSQEGQINEKLFF.

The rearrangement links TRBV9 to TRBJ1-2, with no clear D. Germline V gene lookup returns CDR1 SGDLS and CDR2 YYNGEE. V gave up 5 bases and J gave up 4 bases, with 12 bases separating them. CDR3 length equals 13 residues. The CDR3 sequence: CASSGLGSYGYTF. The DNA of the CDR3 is TGTGCCAGCAGTGGACTAGGATCCTATGGCTACACCTTC.

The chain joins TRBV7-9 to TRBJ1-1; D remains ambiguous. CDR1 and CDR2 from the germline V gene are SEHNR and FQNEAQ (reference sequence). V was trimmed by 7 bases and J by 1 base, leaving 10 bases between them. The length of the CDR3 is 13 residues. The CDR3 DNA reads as TGTGCCAGCATCCTGTCCAGGAACACTGAAGCTTTCTTT. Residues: CASILSRNTEAFF.

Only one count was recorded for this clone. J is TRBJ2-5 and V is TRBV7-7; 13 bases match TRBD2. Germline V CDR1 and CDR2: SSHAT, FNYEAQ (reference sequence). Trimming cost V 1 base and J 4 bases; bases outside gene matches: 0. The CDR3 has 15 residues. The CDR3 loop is CASSLGLAGGETQYF. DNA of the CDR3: TGTGCCAGCAGCTTAGGACTAGCGGGGGGAGAGACCCAGTACTTC.

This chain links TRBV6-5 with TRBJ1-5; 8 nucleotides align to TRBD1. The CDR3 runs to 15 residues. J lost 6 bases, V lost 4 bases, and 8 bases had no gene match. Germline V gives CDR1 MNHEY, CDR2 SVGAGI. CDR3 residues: CASSFGQGAPQPQHF. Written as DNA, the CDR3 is TGTGCCAGCAGTTTCGGACAGGGAGCCCCTCAGCCCCAGCATTTT.

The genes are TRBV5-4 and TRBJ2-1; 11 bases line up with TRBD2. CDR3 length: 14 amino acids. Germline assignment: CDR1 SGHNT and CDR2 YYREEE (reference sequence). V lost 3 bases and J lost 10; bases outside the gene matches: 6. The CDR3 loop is CASSSGTSGTEQFF. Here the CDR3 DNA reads TGTGCCAGCAGCTCCGGGACTAGCGGTACCGAGCAGTTCTTC.

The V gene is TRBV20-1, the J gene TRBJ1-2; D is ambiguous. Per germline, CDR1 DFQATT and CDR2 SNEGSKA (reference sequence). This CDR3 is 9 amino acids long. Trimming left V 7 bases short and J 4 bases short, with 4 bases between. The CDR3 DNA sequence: TGCAGTGTCCTCTATGGCTACACCTTC. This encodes CSVLYGYTF.

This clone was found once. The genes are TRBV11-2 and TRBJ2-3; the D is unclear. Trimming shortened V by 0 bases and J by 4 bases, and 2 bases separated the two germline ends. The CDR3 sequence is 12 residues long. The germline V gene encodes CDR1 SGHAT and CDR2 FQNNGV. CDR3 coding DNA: TGTGCCAGCAGCTTAGAGGCAGATACGCAGTATTTT. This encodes CASSLEADTQYF.

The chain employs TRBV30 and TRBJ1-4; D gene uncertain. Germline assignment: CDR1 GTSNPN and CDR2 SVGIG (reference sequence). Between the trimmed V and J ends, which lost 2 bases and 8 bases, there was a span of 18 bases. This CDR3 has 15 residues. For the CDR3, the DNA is TGTGCCTGGAGTATACGGCGAGGAGAAAGGGAAAAACTGTTTTTT. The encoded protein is CAWSIRRGEREKLFF.

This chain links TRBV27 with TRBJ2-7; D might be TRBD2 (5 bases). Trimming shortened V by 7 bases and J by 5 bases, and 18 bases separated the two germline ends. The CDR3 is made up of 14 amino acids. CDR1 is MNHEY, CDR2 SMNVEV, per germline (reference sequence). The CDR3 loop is CASKVLGPRDEQYF. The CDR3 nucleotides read TGTGCCAGCAAGGTCCTTGGGCCGCGGGACGAGCAGTACTTC.